This TCR beta chain emerged from a study of T cell changes during pregnancy in multiple sclerosis. Per the germline V gene, CDR1 is GTSNPN and CDR2 is SVGIG (reference sequence). The CDR3 sequence is 16 residues long. Unmatched junction bases numbered 7, after V lost 3 bases and J lost 0 bases. Some clones are missing from TCRdb's copy, which holds only in-frame ones; the method was immunoSEQ multiplex PCR. The data show some 30,000 clones, about nine tenths seen once. Sequenced here: CD8+ T cells from peripheral blood mononuclear cells, sampled in the second trimester of pregnancy. This TCR was recovered from a female donor in good health, enrolled as a control in a pregnancy study. The chain employs TRBV30 and TRBJ1-3, with 8 nucleotides matching TRBD1. The CDR3 sequence is CAWRAGDRYSGNTIYF. The CDR3 nucleotides are TGTGCCTGGAGGGCAGGGGACAGGTACTCTGGAAACACCATATATTTT.